The clone carrying this T cell receptor beta chain was observed many times. Its antigen is not known. The CDR3 covers 11 residues. The germline V and J ends were trimmed by 7 bases and 6 bases, with 9 bases remaining between them. Per germline, CDR1 SNHLY and CDR2 FYNNEI. Authors' processing steps: The study took CDR3 differences across clinicopathological groups and made a distant-metastasis classifier for papillary thyroid cancer from them. TCRdb re-processed the PCR reads through MiXCR. V and J calls and clone size were set by TCRdb, not the authors. In the table there are 25,000 to 30,000 clones, around 25% of which are singletons. The record originates from a study of metastatic and nonmetastatic thyroid tumors. Study context: Comparison of repertoires was carried out across blood and tumor or nodule tissue from malignant and benign thyroid patients. Study observations and caveats: Malignant thyroid tumors reportedly exceeded benign nodules significantly in TCR beta diversity, with the difference appearing in blood and tumor.

Every patient was untreated before thyroid surgery. The source material was blood. The chain carries TRBV2 and TRBJ2-5; D gene uncertain. This TCR derives from a female donor with papillary thyroid cancer or a benign thyroid nodule (not recorded which). Some clones in this sample may be carry-over from other donors' samples. This chain's CDR3 is CASTGEQTQYF. CDR3 nucleotide sequence: TGTGCCAGCACGGGTGAGCAGACCCAGTACTTC.